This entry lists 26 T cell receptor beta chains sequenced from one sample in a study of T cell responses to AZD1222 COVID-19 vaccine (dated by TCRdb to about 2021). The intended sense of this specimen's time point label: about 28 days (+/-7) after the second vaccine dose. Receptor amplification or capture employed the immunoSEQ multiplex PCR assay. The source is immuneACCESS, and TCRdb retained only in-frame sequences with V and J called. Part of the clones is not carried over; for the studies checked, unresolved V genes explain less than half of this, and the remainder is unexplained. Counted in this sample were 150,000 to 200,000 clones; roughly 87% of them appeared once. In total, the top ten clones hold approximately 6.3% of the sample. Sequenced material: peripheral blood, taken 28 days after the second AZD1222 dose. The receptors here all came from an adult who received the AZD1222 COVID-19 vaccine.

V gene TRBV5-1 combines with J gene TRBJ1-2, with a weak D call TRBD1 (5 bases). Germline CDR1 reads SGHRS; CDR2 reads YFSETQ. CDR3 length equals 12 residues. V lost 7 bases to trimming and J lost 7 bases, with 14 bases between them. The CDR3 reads CASGGTDPGYTF. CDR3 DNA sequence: TGCGCCAGCGGGGGGACTGATCCTGGCTACACCTTC.

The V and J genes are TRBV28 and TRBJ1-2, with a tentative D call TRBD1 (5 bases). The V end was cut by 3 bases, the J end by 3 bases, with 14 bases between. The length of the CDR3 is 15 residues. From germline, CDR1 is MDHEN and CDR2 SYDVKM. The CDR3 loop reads CASSLGTGGDYGYTF. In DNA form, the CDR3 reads TGTGCCAGCAGTTTGGGGACTGGCGGTGACTATGGCTACACCTTC.

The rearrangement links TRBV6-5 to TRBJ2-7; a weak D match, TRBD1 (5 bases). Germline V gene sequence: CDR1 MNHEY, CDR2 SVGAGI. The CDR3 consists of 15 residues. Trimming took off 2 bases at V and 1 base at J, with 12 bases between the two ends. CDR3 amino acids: CASSYMPQGSYEQYF. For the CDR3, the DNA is TGTGCCAGCAGTTACATGCCCCAGGGATCCTACGAGCAGTACTTC.

CDR3: CASSQDRTGGEQTEAFF. The CDR3 nucleotides are TGCGCCAGCAGCCAAGATAGGACAGGGGGGGAACAAACTGAAGCTTTCTTT. This chain links TRBV4-3 with TRBJ1-1; 10 bases are a match to TRBD1. From germline, CDR1 is LGHNA and CDR2 YSLEER. The CDR3 has 17 amino acids. Unmatched junction bases numbered 9, after V lost 0 bases and J lost 5 bases.

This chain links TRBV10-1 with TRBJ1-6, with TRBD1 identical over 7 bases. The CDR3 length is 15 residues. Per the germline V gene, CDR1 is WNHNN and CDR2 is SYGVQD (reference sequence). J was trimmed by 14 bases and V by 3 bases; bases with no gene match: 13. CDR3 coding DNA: TGCGCCAGCAGTGACGGGCAGGGGGACTTCGGATCCCTCCACTTT. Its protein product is CASSDGQGDFGSLHF.

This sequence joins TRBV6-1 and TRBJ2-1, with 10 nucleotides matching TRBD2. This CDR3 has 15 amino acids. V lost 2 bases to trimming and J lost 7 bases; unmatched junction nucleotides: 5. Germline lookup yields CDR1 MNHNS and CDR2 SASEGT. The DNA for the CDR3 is TGTGCCAGCAGTGAAAATAGCGGGGGGCGGAATGAGCAGTTCTTC. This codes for CASSENSGGRNEQFF.

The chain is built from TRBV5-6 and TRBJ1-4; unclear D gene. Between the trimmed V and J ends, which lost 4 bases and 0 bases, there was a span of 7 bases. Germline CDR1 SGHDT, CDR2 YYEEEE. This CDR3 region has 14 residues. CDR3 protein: CASSPQTTNEKLFF. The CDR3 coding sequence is TGTGCCAGCAGCCCGCAGACAACTAATGAAAAACTGTTTTTT.

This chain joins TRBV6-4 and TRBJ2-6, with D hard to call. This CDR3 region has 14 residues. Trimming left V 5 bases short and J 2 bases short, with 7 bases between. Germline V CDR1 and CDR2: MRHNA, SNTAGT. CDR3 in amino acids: CASSTTPGANVLTF. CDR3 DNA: TGTGCCAGCAGTACTACACCTGGGGCCAACGTCCTGACTTTC.

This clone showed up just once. CDR3 nucleotides: TGTGCTAGTGTCCCCGGCGGGTCCTACAATGAGCAGTTCTTC. It translates to CASVPGGSYNEQFF. The chain joins TRBV12-5 to TRBJ2-1; maybe TRBD2 (5 bases). There are 14 residues in the CDR3. Looked up from germline, CDR1 is LGHNT and CDR2 is FRNRAP. With 7 bases removed from V and 1 base from J, the gap between germline ends came to 11 bases. Based on the CDR3 plus reference TRBV12-5 and TRBJ2-1, the full variable domain is DARVTQTPRHKVTEMGQEVTMRCQPILGHNTVFWYRQTMMQGLELLAYFRNRAPLDDSGMPKDRFSAEMPDATLATLKIQPSEPRDSAVYFCASVPGGSYNEQFFGPGTRLTVL.

The DNA of the CDR3 is TGTGCCAGCAGTGACGGGGGGCGGGGGACCTCCTACGAGCAGTACTTC. Its protein is CASSDGGRGTSYEQYF. The chain joins TRBV2 to TRBJ2-7; TRBD2 might be the D (7 bases). The germline V gene encodes CDR1 SNHLY and CDR2 FYNNEI. This CDR3 is built from 16 residues. The V end lost 3 bases, the J end lost 0 bases, and 15 bases lay between the germline ends.

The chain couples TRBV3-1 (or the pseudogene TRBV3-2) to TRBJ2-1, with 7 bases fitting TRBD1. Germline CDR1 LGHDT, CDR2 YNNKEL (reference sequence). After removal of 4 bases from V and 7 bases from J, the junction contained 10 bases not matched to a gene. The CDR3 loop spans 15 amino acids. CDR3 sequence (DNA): TGTGCCAGCAGCCGCCTAAGGGGGCAGACGAATGAGCAGTTCTTC. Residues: CASSRLRGQTNEQFF.

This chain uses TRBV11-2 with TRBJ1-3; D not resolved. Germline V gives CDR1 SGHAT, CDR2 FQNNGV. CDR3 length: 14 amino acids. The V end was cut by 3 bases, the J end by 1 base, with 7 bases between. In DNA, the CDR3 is TGTGCCAGCAGCTTGCTAGGGTCTGGAAACACCATATATTTT. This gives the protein CASSLLGSGNTIYF. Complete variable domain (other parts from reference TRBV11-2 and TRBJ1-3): EAGVAQSPRYKIIEKRQSVAFWCNPISGHATLYWYQQILGQGPKLLIQFQNNGVVDDSQLPKDRFSAERLKGVDSTLKIQPAKLEDSAVYLCASSLLGSGNTIYFGEGSWLTVV.

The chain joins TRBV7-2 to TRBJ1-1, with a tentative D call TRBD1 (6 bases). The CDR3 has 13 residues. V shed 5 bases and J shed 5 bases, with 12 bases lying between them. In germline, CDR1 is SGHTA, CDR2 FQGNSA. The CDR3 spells CASSQGTTTEAFF. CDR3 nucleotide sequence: TGTGCCAGCAGCCAGGGGACTACTACTGAAGCTTTCTTT. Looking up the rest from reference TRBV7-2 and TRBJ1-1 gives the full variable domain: GAGVSQSPSNKVTEKGKDVELRCDPISGHTALYWYRQSLGQGLEFLIYFQGNSAPDKSGLPSDRFSAERTGGSVSTLTIQRTQQEDSAVYLCASSQGTTTEAFFGQGTRLTVV.

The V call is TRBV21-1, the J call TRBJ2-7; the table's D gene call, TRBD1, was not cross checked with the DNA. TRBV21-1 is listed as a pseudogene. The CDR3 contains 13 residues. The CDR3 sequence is CASSRGGAYEQYF. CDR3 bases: TGTGCCAGCAGCAGAGGGGGCGCGTACGAGCAGTACTTC.

CDR3 DNA: TGTGCCAGCAGCCTGGGGGTTAAGACCCAGTACTTC. Translated: CASSLGVKTQYF. V gene TRBV3-1 (or the pseudogene TRBV3-2) combines with J gene TRBJ2-5; D possibly uses TRBD1 or TRBD2 (5 bases each). Germline V gives CDR1 LGHDT, CDR2 YNNKEL (reference sequence). This CDR3 region has 12 residues. The V end was cut by 4 bases, the J end by 6 bases, with 9 bases between.

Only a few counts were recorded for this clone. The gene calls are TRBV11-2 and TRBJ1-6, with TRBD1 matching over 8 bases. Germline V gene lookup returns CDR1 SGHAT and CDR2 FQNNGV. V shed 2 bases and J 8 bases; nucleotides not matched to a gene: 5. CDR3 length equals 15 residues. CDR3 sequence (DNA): TGTGCCAGCAGCTTAAAGGCGACAGGGGATTCACCCCTCCACTTT. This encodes CASSLKATGDSPLHF.

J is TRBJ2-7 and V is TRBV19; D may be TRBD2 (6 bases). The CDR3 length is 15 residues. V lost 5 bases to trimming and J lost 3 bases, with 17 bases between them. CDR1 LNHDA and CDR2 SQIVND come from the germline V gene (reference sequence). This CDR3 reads CASSFGRGRNYEQYF. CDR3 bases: TGTGCCAGTAGTTTTGGGCGGGGCCGCAACTACGAGCAGTACTTC.

This CDR3 reads CASSFTGGGNYEQYF. Here the CDR3 DNA reads TGTGCCAGCAGTTTCACGGGAGGAGGGAACTACGAGCAGTACTTC. The chain has TRBV6-5 and TRBJ2-7; 7 nucleotides align to TRBD2. Trimming cost V 4 bases and J 3 bases; bases outside gene matches: 9. CDR3 length equals 15 residues. The V gene's germline CDR1 is MNHEY and CDR2 SVGAGI.

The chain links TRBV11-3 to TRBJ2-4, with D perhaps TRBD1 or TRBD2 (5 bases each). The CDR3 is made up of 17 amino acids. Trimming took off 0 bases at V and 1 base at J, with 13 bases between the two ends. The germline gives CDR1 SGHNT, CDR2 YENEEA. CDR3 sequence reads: CASSLDPGTGAKNIQYF. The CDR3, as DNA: TGTGCCAGCAGCTTAGACCCAGGGACGGGGGCCAAAAACATTCAGTACTTC.

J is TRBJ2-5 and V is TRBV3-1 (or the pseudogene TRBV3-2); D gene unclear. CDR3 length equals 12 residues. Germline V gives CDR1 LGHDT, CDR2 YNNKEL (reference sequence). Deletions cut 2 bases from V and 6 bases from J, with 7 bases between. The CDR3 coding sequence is TGTGCCAGCAGCCAAAACGGACAGACCCAGTACTTC. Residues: CASSQNGQTQYF.

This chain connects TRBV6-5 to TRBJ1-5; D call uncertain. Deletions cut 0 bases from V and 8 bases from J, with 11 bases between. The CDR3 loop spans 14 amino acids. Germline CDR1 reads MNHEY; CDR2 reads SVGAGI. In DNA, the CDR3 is TGTGCCAGCAGTTACTCCCTAGCAAGGGAGCCCCAGCATTTT. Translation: CASSYSLAREPQHF.

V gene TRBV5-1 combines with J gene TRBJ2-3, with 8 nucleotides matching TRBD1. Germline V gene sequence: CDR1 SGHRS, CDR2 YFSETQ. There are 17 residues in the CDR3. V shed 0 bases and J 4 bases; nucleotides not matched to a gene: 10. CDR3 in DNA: TGCGCCAGCAGCTTGGCCTCCGGACAGGGAAATTCAGATACGCAGTATTTT. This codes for CASSLASGQGNSDTQYF.

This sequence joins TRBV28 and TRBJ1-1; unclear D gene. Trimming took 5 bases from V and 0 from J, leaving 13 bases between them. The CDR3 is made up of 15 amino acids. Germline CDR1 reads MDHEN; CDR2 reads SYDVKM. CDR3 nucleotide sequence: TGTGCCAGCAGTCCCGGTAGGAACTTGAACACTGAAGCTTTCTTT. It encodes CASSPGRNLNTEAFF.

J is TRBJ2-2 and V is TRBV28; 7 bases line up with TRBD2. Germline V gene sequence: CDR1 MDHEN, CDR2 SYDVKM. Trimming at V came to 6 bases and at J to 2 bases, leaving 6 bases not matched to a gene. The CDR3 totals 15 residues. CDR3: CASRSGTGNTGELFF. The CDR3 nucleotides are TGTGCCAGCAGAAGCGGGACCGGTAACACCGGGGAGCTGTTTTTT.

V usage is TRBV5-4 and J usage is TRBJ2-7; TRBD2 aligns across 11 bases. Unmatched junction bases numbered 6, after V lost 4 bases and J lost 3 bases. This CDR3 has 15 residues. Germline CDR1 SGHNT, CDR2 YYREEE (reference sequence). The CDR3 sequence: CASSSSGRAVYEQYF. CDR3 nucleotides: TGTGCCAGCAGCAGTAGCGGGAGGGCCGTCTACGAGCAGTACTTC.

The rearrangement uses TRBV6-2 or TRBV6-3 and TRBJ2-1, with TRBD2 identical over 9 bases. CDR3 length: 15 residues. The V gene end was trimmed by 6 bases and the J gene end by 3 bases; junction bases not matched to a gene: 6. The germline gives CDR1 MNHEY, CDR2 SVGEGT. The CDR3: CASSPLAGIYNEQFF. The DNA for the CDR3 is TGTGCCAGCAGCCCCCTAGCGGGGATCTACAATGAGCAGTTCTTC.